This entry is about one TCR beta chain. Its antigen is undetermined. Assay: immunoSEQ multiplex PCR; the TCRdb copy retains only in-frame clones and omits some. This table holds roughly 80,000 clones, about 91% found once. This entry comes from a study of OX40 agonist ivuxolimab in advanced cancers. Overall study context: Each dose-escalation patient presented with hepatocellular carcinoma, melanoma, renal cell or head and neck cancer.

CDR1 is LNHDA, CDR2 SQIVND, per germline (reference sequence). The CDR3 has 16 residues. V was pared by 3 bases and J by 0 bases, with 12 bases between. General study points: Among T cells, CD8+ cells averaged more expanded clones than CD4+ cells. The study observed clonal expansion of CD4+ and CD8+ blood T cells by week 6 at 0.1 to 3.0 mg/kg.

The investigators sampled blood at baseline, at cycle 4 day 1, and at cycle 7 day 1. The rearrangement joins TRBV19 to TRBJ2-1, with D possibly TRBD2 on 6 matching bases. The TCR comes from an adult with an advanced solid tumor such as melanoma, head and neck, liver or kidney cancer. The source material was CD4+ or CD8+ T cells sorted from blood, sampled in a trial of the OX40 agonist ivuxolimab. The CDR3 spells CASSIWGGNSYNEQFF. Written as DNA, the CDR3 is TGTGCCAGTAGTATTTGGGGCGGGAACTCCTACAATGAGCAGTTCTTC.